The 2 T cell receptor beta chains listed next were all sequenced from one sample in a study of T cell responses to AZD1222 COVID-19 vaccine. Sequenced by immunoSEQ multiplex PCR; TCRdb stores in-frame clones only, minus some. The profile shows roughly 120,000 clones, roughly nine tenths of them singletons. This sample comprised peripheral blood, obtained 28 days after the second AZD1222 dose. The receptors here all came from an adult who received the AZD1222 COVID-19 vaccine.

The V call is TRBV7-2, the J call TRBJ2-1; 7 positions agree with TRBD2. This CDR3 is 18 amino acids long. V shed 2 bases, J shed 4 bases, and the junction held 14 bases outside the gene matches. Germline loops: CDR1 SGHTA, CDR2 FQGNSA. In nucleotides, the CDR3 is TGTGCCAGCAGCTTACACATGATGACCCTAGCGGCTTACAATGAGCAGTTCTTC. It is translated as CASSLHMMTLAAYNEQFF.

As for this clone: The CDR3 does not end in the conserved phenylalanine or tryptophan, so this is likely a read error. The limits of the CDR3 on the DNA are not certain, so only TCRdb's listed CDR3 is given. J is TRBJ1-1 and V is TRBV19; TRBD1 was called by the table and not checked on the DNA. The CDR3 contains 14 residues when both ends are counted. Germline V gives CDR1 LNHDA, CDR2 SQIVND (reference sequence). The CDR3 sequence is CASSRYPTGPRFLL.